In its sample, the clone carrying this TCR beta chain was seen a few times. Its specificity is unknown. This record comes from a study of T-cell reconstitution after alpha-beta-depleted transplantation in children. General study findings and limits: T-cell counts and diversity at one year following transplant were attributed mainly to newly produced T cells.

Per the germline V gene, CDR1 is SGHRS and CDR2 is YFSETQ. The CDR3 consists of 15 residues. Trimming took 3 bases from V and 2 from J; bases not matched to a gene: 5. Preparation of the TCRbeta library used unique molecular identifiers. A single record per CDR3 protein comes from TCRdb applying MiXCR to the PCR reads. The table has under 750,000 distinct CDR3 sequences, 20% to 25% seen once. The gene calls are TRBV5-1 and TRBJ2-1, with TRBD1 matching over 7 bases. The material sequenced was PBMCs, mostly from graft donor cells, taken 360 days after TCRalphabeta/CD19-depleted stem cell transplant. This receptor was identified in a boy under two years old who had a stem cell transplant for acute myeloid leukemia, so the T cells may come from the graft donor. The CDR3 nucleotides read TGCGCCAGCAGCTCGGACAGGTTACCCTACAATGAGCAGTTCTTC. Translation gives CASSSDRLPYNEQFF.